This TCR beta chain was recorded in a study of T-cell reconstitution after alpha-beta-depleted transplantation in children. There are 17 residues in the CDR3. V shed 0 bases, J shed 0 bases, and the junction held 4 bases outside the gene matches. The V gene's germline CDR1 is MNHEY and CDR2 SVGEGT. A note on this clonotype: Its cognate antigen is unknown.

Preparing the TCRbeta library involved the use of unique molecular identifiers. From the PCR reads, TCRdb called clonotypes with MiXCR, one entry per CDR3 protein. Of around 450,000 distinct CDR3 sequences in the sample, roughly a tenth are singletons; the top ten hold roughly 2.1%. Findings and limits, study-wide: Surviving recipient cells, namely T cells and thymic progenitors, were the source of high day-60 TCRbeta diversity in some patients. Alpha-beta T cells about two months after transplant reportedly derived from several hundred expanded graft clones. T-cell counts and diversity were attributed mostly to newly produced T cells one year after transplant.

The sequence was obtained from a child younger than 10 with inherited bone marrow failure, due to receive a stem cell transplant. Specimen: PBMCs, collected before TCRalphabeta/CD19-depleted stem cell transplant. V gene TRBV6-2 or TRBV6-3 combines with J gene TRBJ2-1, with 8 bases that match TRBD2. The CDR3 protein is CASSYSTSAISYNEQFF. In DNA, the CDR3 is TGTGCCAGCAGTTACTCGACTAGCGCTATCTCCTACAATGAGCAGTTCTTC.